This entry concerns a single T cell receptor beta chain. This entry belongs to a study of T cells expressing NK-cell markers. The CDR3 runs to 14 residues. The germline V gene encodes CDR1 KGHDR and CDR2 SFDVKD. With the 5' RACE reads reprocessed, TCRdb shows one record per CDR3 protein and no DNA. The sample totals roughly 390,000 distinct CDR3 sequences. The material sequenced was blood T cells: a sorted CD56 or NKG2C T cell subset, CD4+ or CD8+ T cells, or bulk PBMC T cells (not recorded which). V and J are TRBV24-1 and TRBJ1-5; TCRdb designates TRBD1, a call that cannot be tested without DNA. This sequence originates from a woman aged 50 to 60 in good health. CDR3 amino acids: CATSDLGRGKPQHF.